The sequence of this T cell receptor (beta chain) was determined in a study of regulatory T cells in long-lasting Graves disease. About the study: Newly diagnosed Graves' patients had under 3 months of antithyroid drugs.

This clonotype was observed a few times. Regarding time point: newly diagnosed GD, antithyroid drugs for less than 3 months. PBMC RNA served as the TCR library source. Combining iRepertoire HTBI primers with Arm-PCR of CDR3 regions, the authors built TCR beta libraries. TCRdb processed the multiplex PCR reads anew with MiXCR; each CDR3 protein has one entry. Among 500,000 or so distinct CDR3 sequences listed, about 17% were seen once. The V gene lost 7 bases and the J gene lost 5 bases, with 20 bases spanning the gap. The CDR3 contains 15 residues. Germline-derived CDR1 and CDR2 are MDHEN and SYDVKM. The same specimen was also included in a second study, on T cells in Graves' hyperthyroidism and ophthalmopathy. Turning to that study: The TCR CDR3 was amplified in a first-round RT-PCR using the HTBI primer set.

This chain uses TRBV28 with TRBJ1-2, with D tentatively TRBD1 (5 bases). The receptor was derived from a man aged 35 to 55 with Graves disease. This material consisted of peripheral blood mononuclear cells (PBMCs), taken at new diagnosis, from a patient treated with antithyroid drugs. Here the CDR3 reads CASTSTTGGRYGYTF. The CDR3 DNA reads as TGTGCCAGCACCTCCACTACGGGGGGACGTTATGGCTACACCTTC.